The rows below give T cell receptor beta chains drawn from one sample of a study of cytomegalovirus exposure and HLA in healthy donors. Sequencing used immunoSEQ multiplex PCR; TCRdb keeps in-frame clones, though not all of them. Counted here are some 150,000 clones, roughly 86% occurring once; the ten biggest clones make up roughly 3.2%. The specimen sequenced was PBMCs. These TCRs come from a man aged 18 to 29 in good health and CMV-seropositive. The CDR3 runs from the conserved cysteine through the conserved F or W. D genes are given only for firm matches. Some rows have no size entry. The others give once, few or many, or a class for an expanded clone.

cdr3_nt cdr3_aa j_call clone_size v_call d_call
TGTGCCAGCAGTCTACAGGGGAAGACCGGGGAGCTGTTTTTT CASSLQGKTGELFF TRBJ2-2 NA TRBV6-5 TRBD1
TGTGCCACCAGCGGGCGACAGGGCTCTGGAAACACCATATATTTT CATSGRQGSGNTIYF TRBJ1-3 NA TRBV15 TRBD1
TGTGCCAGCAGCACAAATCTCCGGGGACTAGCGTACGAGCAGTACTTC CASSTNLRGLAYEQYF TRBJ2-7 NA TRBV7-2 TRBD2
TGTGCCAGTAGTCCAGGTACCTACGAGCAGTACTTC CASSPGTYEQYF TRBJ2-7 NA TRBV19 NA
TGCGCCAGCAGCCAAGAATTACCGGGGGATGGCTACACCTTC CASSQELPGDGYTF TRBJ1-2 NA TRBV4-1 NA
TGTGCCAGCAGCCGAGTACCTAACTATGGCTACACCTTC CASSRVPNYGYTF TRBJ1-2 NA TRBV5-8 NA
TGTGCCAGTAGTATCCCTACTAGCAGGGTGGAGCAGTTCTTC CASSIPTSRVEQFF TRBJ2-1 once TRBV19 NA
TGTGCCTGGAGTATGGGGCTAGCCAAAAACATTCAGTACTTC CAWSMGLAKNIQYF TRBJ2-4 NA TRBV30 NA
TGTGCCAGCAGTTACCTCTCAGGCCAACGCACAGATACGCAGTATTTT CASSYLSGQRTDTQYF TRBJ2-3 NA TRBV6-5 NA
TGTGCCAGCAGTTACGGTGGAGGGTACGGCTACACCTTC CASSYGGGYGYTF TRBJ1-2 NA TRBV6-5 NA
TGTGCCAGCAGCGTAGGGGCGGGGGACCTCTATGGCTACACCTTC CASSVGAGDLYGYTF TRBJ1-2 NA TRBV9 NA
TGTGCCAGCAGTGAATTTCGGGCCTACGAGCAGTACTTC CASSEFRAYEQYF TRBJ2-7 NA TRBV6-1 NA
TGCGCCAGCAGAACGGGACAGGGACTCACCGGGGAGCTGTTTTTT CASRTGQGLTGELFF TRBJ2-2 NA TRBV5-1 TRBD1
TGTGCCTGGACAGCTGCTAGCTCGGGAGGCTACACCTTC CAWTAASSGGYTF TRBJ1-2 NA TRBV30 NA
TGTGCCAGCAGCGAAGGAGTTTACGAGCAGTACTTC CASSEGVYEQYF TRBJ2-7 NA TRBV6-1 NA
TGCGCCAGCAGCTTAACAGGGGGCGTAGAGACCCAGTACTTC CASSLTGGVETQYF TRBJ2-5 once TRBV5-1 TRBD1
TGTGCCTGGGCCAGGGGCACTTTTACAGGGGTGGACACAGATACGCAGTATTTT CAWARGTFTGVDTDTQYF TRBJ2-3 NA TRBV30 TRBD1
TGCGCCAGCAGCCAAGACCTGGACAGGGCGAGGAGCAATCAGCCCCAGCATTTT CASSQDLDRARSNQPQHF TRBJ1-5 once TRBV4-1 TRBD1
TGTGCCTGGAGTGTATGGGGGGACGGGGAGCTGTTTTTT CAWSVWGDGELFF TRBJ2-2 NA TRBV30 NA
TGTGCCAGCAGCTCAGGCCGAGGGACAGCGGGCGTGGGTGAGCAGTTCTTC CASSSGRGTAGVGEQFF TRBJ2-1 few TRBV7-2 NA
TGTGCCAGCAGCTTGCAGGGGGCGCTTTATGAAAAACTGTTTTTT CASSLQGALYEKLFF TRBJ1-4 NA TRBV5-5 TRBD1
TGCAGCGGCATTACGTACCCCGGGACAGGGATCGAAGAGACCCAGTACTTC CSGITYPGTGIEETQYF TRBJ2-5 NA TRBV29-1 TRBD1
TGTGCCAGCAGTTCCGGGACAGTGGGCTCTGGGGCCAACGTCCTGACTTTC CASSSGTVGSGANVLTF TRBJ2-6 once TRBV27 TRBD1
TGTGCCAGCAGTTCCAGACTAGCGGGAGGGCCCTACGAGCAGTACTTC CASSSRLAGGPYEQYF TRBJ2-7 NA TRBV27 TRBD2
TGTGCCAGCAGTGAAGCCAGGGGCTACACCGGGGAGCTGTTTTTT CASSEARGYTGELFF TRBJ2-2 NA TRBV2 NA
TGTGCCAGCAGTTCAGGACTAGCGGGAGTCGGCTCCTACGAGCAGTACTTC CASSSGLAGVGSYEQYF TRBJ2-7 NA TRBV7-2 TRBD2
TGTGCCAGCTCACCGACGGACAGGGCCAACACTGAAGCTTTCTTT CASSPTDRANTEAFF TRBJ1-1 few TRBV18 TRBD1
TGTGCCAGCACCTCTTCGGACAGCTCTGGAAACACCATATATTTT CASTSSDSSGNTIYF TRBJ1-3 few TRBV28 NA
TGCGCCAGCAGCCAGGCCGGGACAGGGGTTTATGGCTACACCTTC CASSQAGTGVYGYTF TRBJ1-2 NA TRBV4-1 TRBD1
TGTGCCAGCAGCCTGCGCTCCACTACGGGAGAGACCCAGTACTTC CASSLRSTTGETQYF TRBJ2-5 NA TRBV7-2 NA
TGTGCCATCAGTGCACGGGGTAACACTGAAGCTTTCTTT CAISARGNTEAFF TRBJ1-1 NA TRBV10-3 NA
TGCGCCAGCAGCTTGGGCAGGGACTACGAGCAGTACTTC CASSLGRDYEQYF TRBJ2-7 NA TRBV5-1 NA
TGTGCCAGCAGTTTAGCGGATACGCAGTATTTT CASSLADTQYF TRBJ2-3 NA TRBV27 NA
TGTGCCAGCAGTTTATACTCCCGTGGCTCCTACGAGCAGTACTTC CASSLYSRGSYEQYF TRBJ2-7 NA TRBV28 NA
TGTGCCAGCAGTGATAGTGGGGAGGGAAGTAAGGAGCAGTTCTTC CASSDSGEGSKEQFF TRBJ2-1 NA TRBV6-4 TRBD2
TGTGCCAGCAGACCGAGCACACAGGGTTGGAACACTGAAGCTTTCTTT CASRPSTQGWNTEAFF TRBJ1-1 NA TRBV5-4 NA
TGTGCCAGCAGTGGCGGGACAGGGAGGGCTGCTGAAGCTTTCTTT CASSGGTGRAAEAFF TRBJ1-1 few TRBV28 TRBD1
TGTGCCAGCAGTTTCACGGGGGGAATCTACGAGCAGTACTTC CASSFTGGIYEQYF TRBJ2-7 once TRBV27 TRBD2
TGTGCCAGCAGTCGGGGGTTGGGCACCGGGGAGCTGTTTTTT CASSRGLGTGELFF TRBJ2-2 once TRBV27 NA
TGTGCCAGCCGCCAGGTGAAAGGTGAAAAACTGTTTTTT CASRQVKGEKLFF TRBJ1-4 NA TRBV18 NA
TGCAGCGTTGCGACAGGTGAAGCTTTCTTT CSVATGEAFF TRBJ1-1 NA TRBV29-1 NA
TGCGCCAGCAGCTTGGAACACCTTTATGGCTACACCTTC CASSLEHLYGYTF TRBJ1-2 NA TRBV5-1 NA
TGTGCCAGCAGTTGGGACACTTACGAGCAGTACTTC CASSWDTYEQYF TRBJ2-7 few TRBV27 NA
TGTGCCAGCAGTCCCCGGACTAGCCGGGTGAACAATGAGCAGTTCTTC CASSPRTSRVNNEQFF TRBJ2-1 once TRBV9 TRBD2
TGTGCCAGTAGTAGGGGAGCTCAGCCCCAGCATTTT CASSRGAQPQHF TRBJ1-5 NA TRBV19 NA
TGTGCCAGTAGTATTGGGGCTGAAAAACTGTTTTTT CASSIGAEKLFF TRBJ1-4 NA TRBV19 NA
TGTGCCAGCAGCGTAGTGAGGGGAGGCGTTGGCACTGAAGCTTTCTTT CASSVVRGGVGTEAFF TRBJ1-1 NA TRBV9 NA
TGCGCCAGCAGCTTGGAGGGACAGGGGGCAGGGGAGCAGTACTTC CASSLEGQGAGEQYF TRBJ2-7 NA TRBV5-1 TRBD1
TGTGCCAGCAGCTCATACGACTCTACGAACACCGGGGAGCTGTTTTTT CASSSYDSTNTGELFF TRBJ2-2 NA TRBV7-9 NA
TGTGCCAGCAGTGTCCCTCTAGCGGGAGTGTGGAACATTCAGTACTTC CASSVPLAGVWNIQYF TRBJ2-4 NA TRBV28 TRBD2
TGTGCCAGCCGAAATAACAGGGGATCGATCTCTCAGCCCCAGCATTTT CASRNNRGSISQPQHF TRBJ1-5 NA TRBV6-6 TRBD1
TGTGCCAGCGGGGAAGGGGGAGATCAGCCCCAGCATTTT CASGEGGDQPQHF TRBJ1-5 NA TRBV9 NA
TGCGCCAGCCCTCCAGGGGAGGAAGCTTTCTTT CASPPGEEAFF TRBJ1-1 NA TRBV10-1 NA
TGTGCCAGCAGCGCAGGACAGGGGGGTCCCTACGAGCAGTACTTC CASSAGQGGPYEQYF TRBJ2-7 NA TRBV9 TRBD1
TGTGCCAGCAGCCCGACGGGGTCGGCCAAAAACATTCAGTACTTC CASSPTGSAKNIQYF TRBJ2-4 NA TRBV28 NA